These 9 T cell receptor beta chains were sequenced from one sample in a study of technical replicates of blood from a few donors. The data were produced by immunoSEQ multiplex PCR, yet TCRdb's version contains in-frame clones alone and is incomplete. The table records 80,000 to 100,000 clones, 90% to 97% of them present only once. Sequencing input: T cells isolated from PBMCs. Receptor source: a human donor in good health.

The chain is built from TRBV4-3 and TRBJ2-3; a possible D gene is TRBD1 (7 bases). This CDR3 has 19 residues. CDR1 and CDR2 (germline): LGHNA, YSLEER. Trimming removed 3 bases from V and 0 bases from J, with 22 bases in between. Here the CDR3 reads CASSQTGFVGGTSTDTQYF. The CDR3 coding sequence is TGCGCCAGCAGCCAGACAGGGTTCGTGGGGGGTACTAGCACAGATACGCAGTATTTT.

The chain combines TRBV29-1 with TRBJ1-1, with D unresolved. The CDR3 spans 13 residues. Germline assignment: CDR1 SQVTM and CDR2 ANQGSEA. The V end lost 4 bases, the J end lost 3 bases, and 12 bases lay between the germline ends. Here the CDR3 DNA reads TGCAGCGTTGGTCGGGGTCGGGACACTGAAGCTTTCTTT. Translated: CSVGRGRDTEAFF.

The rearrangement joins TRBV19 to TRBJ1-5, with D possibly TRBD1 on 6 matching bases. V lost 7 bases and J lost 4, with 20 bases in between. Germline values: CDR1 LNHDA, CDR2 SQIVND (reference sequence). This CDR3 is 16 amino acids long. The DNA of the CDR3 is TGTGCCAGTATCTCTGCTAACAGGGAACTGAATCAGCCCCAGCATTTT. Translating gives CASISANRELNQPQHF.

V is TRBV6-5 and J is TRBJ2-1; TRBD1 is a possible D gene (6 bases). V was cut by 10 bases and J by 8 bases, with 12 bases left in between. This CDR3 contains 11 residues. Germline V gives CDR1 MNHEY, CDR2 SVGAGI. The CDR3: CAIGDKHEQFF. CDR3 bases: TGTGCCATAGGGGACAAACATGAGCAGTTCTTC.

V gene TRBV7-8 combines with J gene TRBJ2-7; 10 bases map to TRBD2. The CDR3 loop spans 15 amino acids. Trimming removed 6 bases from V and 0 bases from J; junction bases left unmatched: 5. Germline CDR1 reads SGHVS; CDR2 reads FQNEAQ. The CDR3, as DNA: TGTGCCAGCAGGGAACTAGCGGGGATCTCCTACGAGCAGTACTTC. Translated, it gives CASRELAGISYEQYF.

The chain carries TRBV7-3 and TRBJ2-5; no definite D call. The length of the CDR3 is 13 residues. Germline-derived CDR1 and CDR2 are SGHTA and FQGTGA. Trimming took 5 bases from V and 7 from J, leaving 14 bases between them. The DNA of the CDR3 is TGTGCCAGCAGCCTTGGCCCAATTGGGACCCAGTACTTC. Translating it yields CASSLGPIGTQYF.

This chain links TRBV27 with TRBJ2-5; D may be TRBD2 (7 bases). The germline V gene has CDR1 MNHEY and CDR2 SMNVEV (reference sequence). The ends were cut back, 2 bases at V and 4 bases at J, with 17 bases in the middle. This CDR3 contains 16 residues. Written as DNA, the CDR3 is TGTGCCAGCAGTTTAGGGAGGGAGGGGGAGGGAGAGACCCAGTACTTC. The encoded protein is CASSLGREGEGETQYF.

The chain links TRBV9 to TRBJ2-3, with 8 bases aligning to TRBD2. Germline V gene lookup returns CDR1 SGDLS and CDR2 YYNGEE. Trimming at V came to 0 bases and at J to 3 bases, leaving 3 bases not matched to a gene. CDR3 length: 15 amino acids. As DNA, the CDR3 is TGTGCCAGCAGCGTAGGAGGGACTAGGACAGATACGCAGTATTTT. It codes for CASSVGGTRTDTQYF. Together with reference TRBV9 and TRBJ2-3, the CDR3 gives the full variable domain: DSGVTQTPKHLITATGQRVTLRCSPRSGDLSVYWYQQSLDQGLQFLIQYYNGEERAKGNILERFSAQQFPDLHSELNLSSLELGDSALYFCASSVGGTRTDTQYFGPGTRLTVL.

The rearrangement links TRBV19 to TRBJ2-2; perhaps TRBD1 as D (6 bases). V was trimmed by 5 bases and J by 8 bases, leaving 12 bases between them. The CDR3 loop spans 13 amino acids. Per germline, CDR1 LNHDA and CDR2 SQIVND (reference sequence). The CDR3 protein is CASSPQGSGELFF. CDR3 nucleotides: TGTGCCAGTAGTCCCCAGGGGTCGGGGGAGCTGTTTTTT.